Reported below is one T cell receptor (beta chain). Its antigen remains unknown. V was pared by 8 bases and J by 9 bases, with 17 bases between. The germline V gene has CDR1 ENHRY and CDR2 SYGVKD. The CDR3 is made up of 14 amino acids. This sample is drawn from a study of OX40 agonist ivuxolimab in advanced cancers. Study details: Dose-escalation patients suffered from hepatocellular carcinoma, melanoma, renal cell or head and neck cancer.

Some clones are missing from TCRdb's copy, which holds only in-frame ones; the method was immunoSEQ multiplex PCR. The sample lists some 74,000 clones, roughly 87% occurring once. General study points: At 0.1 to 3.0 mg/kg, CD4+ and CD8+ blood T cells expanded clonally by week 6.

This TCR was recovered from an adult with an advanced solid tumor such as melanoma, head and neck, liver or kidney cancer. The genes are TRBV10-3 and TRBJ1-6; D is unclear. This material consisted of CD4+ or CD8+ T cells sorted from blood, taken in a trial of the OX40 agonist ivuxolimab. The chain's CDR3 is CAIAPQKSGSPLHF. As DNA, the CDR3 is TGTGCCATCGCGCCCCAGAAAAGTGGTTCACCCCTCCACTTT.